The T cell receptor (beta chain) described here comes from a study of post-analysis software for immune sequencing data. Findings of the study overall: Four to six TRBV segments, including TRBV5-6, TRBV5-1 and TRBV20-1, were more frequent in patients than controls.

CDR1 DFQATT and CDR2 SNEGSKA come from the germline V gene (reference sequence). The V end was cut by 3 bases, the J end by 4 bases, with 17 bases between. CDR3 size: 15 residues. This clonotype was seen a few times. Its antigen is as yet unknown. Unique molecular identifiers featured in each of the TCR beta cDNA libraries. MiXCR, run by TCRdb on the PCR reads, gives a single entry per CDR3 protein. The profile shows hundreds of thousands of distinct CDR3 sequences, roughly 30% of them singletons. This clonotype was obtained from a girl aged 5-17 years with multiple sclerosis. Sequencing used blood. The chain combines TRBV20-1 with TRBJ2-3; D possibly corresponds to TRBD2 (6 bases). The CDR3 spells CSARGGRVWADTQYF. The CDR3 DNA sequence: TGCAGTGCTAGGGGGGGACGGGTTTGGGCAGATACGCAGTATTTT.